The 12 T cell receptor beta chains in this list originate from one sample, sequenced in a study of shared clonotypes between healthy human individuals. Only in-frame clones appear in the TCRdb table, and some are missing; sequencing was by immunoSEQ multiplex PCR. The sample carries roughly 1,600,000 clones, approximately 98.5% recorded once. Material: naive CD4+ T cells sorted from blood. The subset denotes: CD45RA+ positively selected. The source of these receptors is a man aged 30 to 45 in good health.

The chain is built from TRBV5-5 and TRBJ1-2; D gene unclear. Germline V gene data show CDR1 as SGHKS and CDR2 as YYEKEE (reference sequence). Trimming shortened V by 2 bases and J by 1 base, and 6 bases separated the two germline ends. The CDR3 is made up of 13 amino acids. The CDR3 sequence: CASSFEVNYGYTF. CDR3 nucleotide sequence: TGTGCCAGCAGCTTTGAGGTTAACTATGGCTACACCTTC.

This chain links TRBV19 with TRBJ2-5; tentative D call: TRBD1 (6 bases). Germline V gene lookup returns CDR1 LNHDA and CDR2 SQIVND (reference sequence). Deletions cut 1 base from V and 1 base from J, with 13 bases between. The CDR3 sequence is 16 residues long. The CDR3 is CASSIAAGRGQETQYF. CDR3 DNA: TGTGCCAGTAGTATAGCGGCCGGCAGGGGCCAAGAGACCCAGTACTTC. Filled out from reference TRBV19 and TRBJ2-5, the complete variable domain reads DGGITQSPKYLFRKEGQNVTLSCEQNLNHDAMYWYRQDPGQGLRLIYYSQIVNDFQKGDIAEGYSVSREKKESFPLTVTSAQKNPTAFYLCASSIAAGRGQETQYFGPGTRLLVL.

The V call is TRBV5-1, the J call TRBJ2-5, with 10 positions matching TRBD2. J was trimmed by 5 bases and V by 4 bases; bases with no gene match: 8. The CDR3 is 15 amino acids. The germline V gene has CDR1 SGHRS and CDR2 YFSETQ. The CDR3 coding sequence is TGCGCCAGCAGCAGCGGGAGGGCCTTTTCCGAGACCCAGTACTTC. Protein product: CASSSGRAFSETQYF.

Comment on this clone: The junction departs from germline at one end; a sequencing error may be responsible. The chain combines TRBV6-1 with TRBJ1-4; D is unresolved. This CDR3 comprises 12 residues. Germline V gene sequence: CDR1 MNHNS, CDR2 SASEGT. The CDR3 protein is CASSEAWGSTVF. The CDR3 nucleotides are TGTGCCAGCAGTGAAGCTTGGGGAAGTACGGTTTTT.

This rearrangement joins TRBV7-3 to TRBJ2-7, with D unclear. Germline-derived CDR1 and CDR2 are SGHTA and FQGTGA. Trimming shortened V by 0 bases and J by 3 bases, and 9 bases separated the two germline ends. The CDR3 runs to 14 residues. In DNA form, the CDR3 reads TGTGCCAGCAGCTTAACTGGGGATTACTACGAGCAGTACTTC. It encodes CASSLTGDYYEQYF.

The chain uses TRBV5-4 and TRBJ1-2, with TRBD1 matching over 11 bases. This CDR3 contains 17 residues. Germline V gives CDR1 SGHNT, CDR2 YYREEE (reference sequence). J lost 4 bases, V lost 3 bases, and 11 bases had no gene match. CDR3 region: CASSSDRGLSVFYGYTF. In DNA, the CDR3 is TGTGCCAGCAGCTCGGACAGGGGGCTTTCGGTTTTCTATGGCTACACCTTC. Filled out from reference TRBV5-4 and TRBJ1-2, the complete variable domain reads ETGVTQSPTHLIKTRGQQVTLRCSSQSGHNTVSWYQQALGQGPQFIFQYYREEENGRGNFPPRFSGLQFPNYSSELNVNALELDDSALYLCASSSDRGLSVFYGYTFGSGTRLTVV.

The V gene is TRBV7-2, the J gene TRBJ1-1, with a tentative D call TRBD1 (6 bases). The CDR3 spans 14 residues. The V gene lost 5 bases and the J gene lost 4 bases, with 14 bases spanning the gap. Germline V gene data show CDR1 as SGHTA and CDR2 as FQGNSA. The CDR3 sequence: CASSPDLRGTEAFF. The CDR3 DNA sequence: TGTGCCAGCAGCCCGGACCTCAGGGGCACTGAAGCTTTCTTT.

The gene calls are TRBV5-8 and TRBJ2-2; D is possibly TRBD2 (6 bases). The CDR3 covers 16 residues. Germline V CDR1 and CDR2: SGHTS, YDEGEE. V dropped 7 bases and J dropped 7 bases, with 23 bases sitting between them. CDR3 sequence: CASGLYRGIGIGELFF. The DNA for the CDR3 is TGTGCCAGCGGCCTGTATCGCGGGATAGGTATCGGGGAGCTGTTTTTT.

V gene TRBV7-8 combines with J gene TRBJ2-5, with D possibly matching TRBD2 (5 bases). Deletions cut 3 bases from V and 4 bases from J, with 9 bases between. The CDR3 loop spans 13 amino acids. Looked up from germline, CDR1 is SGHVS and CDR2 is FQNEAQ. CDR3 DNA: TGTGCCAGCAGCTTCGCAGGAGGAGAGACCCAGTACTTC. Its protein product is CASSFAGGETQYF.

The V call is TRBV4-1, the J call TRBJ1-3; 9 bases are shared with TRBD1. The CDR3 runs to 18 residues. Trimming took 2 bases from V and 4 from J; bases not matched to a gene: 12. CDR1 and CDR2 from the germline V gene are MGHRA and YSYEKL. The CDR3 bases are TGCGCCAGCAGCCAATCCGTCGGGGACAGGGTGGGCGGAAACACCATATATTTT. Its protein is CASSQSVGDRVGGNTIYF.

The chain couples TRBV28 to TRBJ1-5; D is possibly TRBD1 (5 bases). V was pared by 2 bases and J by 9 bases, with 14 bases between. Germline loops: CDR1 MDHEN, CDR2 SYDVKM. This CDR3 region has 14 residues. This chain's CDR3 is CASSLIAGLRPQHF. The CDR3 nucleotides read TGTGCCAGCAGTTTAATAGCAGGGTTGAGGCCCCAGCATTTT.

This rearrangement joins TRBV5-1 to TRBJ2-7; perhaps D is TRBD1 or TRBD2 (5 bases each). The CDR3 has 12 residues. Germline V CDR1 and CDR2: SGHRS, YFSETQ. The V end lost 7 bases, the J end lost 6 bases, and 14 bases lay between the germline ends. The CDR3 loop is CASYEGSGEQYF. In DNA, the CDR3 is TGCGCCAGCTATGAGGGGTCGGGCGAGCAGTACTTC.